Below, 15 T cell receptor beta chains from the same sample are listed, as sequenced in a study of neurological immune-mediated disorders. The sample's time point: longitudinal time-point 1 (baseline). Each CDR3 protein gets one entry after TCRdb re-called the 5' RACE reads with MiXCR. The table shows some 49,000 distinct CDR3 sequences, with 10% occurring only once. What was sequenced was PBMCs. These receptors were obtained from a middle-aged woman in good health.

This clonotype was seen only once. V and J are TRBV27 and TRBJ1-1, with D possibly matching TRBD1 (5 bases). Germline CDR1 reads MNHEY; CDR2 reads SMNVEV (reference sequence). V lost 4 bases and J 3 bases, leaving 18 bases between the germline ends. The CDR3 extends over 16 amino acids. CDR3 sequence reads: CASSSWTRSGDTEAFF. DNA for the CDR3: TGTGCCAGCAGTTCATGGACGAGATCGGGGGACACTGAAGCTTTCTTT.

CDR3 coding DNA: TGTGCCAGCAGCCAGGGCTTGTATGGCTACACCTTC. As protein: CASSQGLYGYTF. V is TRBV4-2 and J is TRBJ1-2; D ambiguous. This CDR3 has 12 amino acids. Germline CDR1 and CDR2: LGHNA and YNFKEQ. V was shortened by 3 bases and J by 5 bases, with 7 bases between the two germline ends.

This clonotype has ten or more counts. The chain employs TRBV9 and TRBJ2-7; 7 positions agree with TRBD2. Looked up from germline, CDR1 is SGDLS and CDR2 is YYNGEE. The CDR3 spans 18 residues. The V gene end was trimmed by 0 bases and the J gene end by 3 bases; junction bases not matched to a gene: 15. The CDR3 DNA follows: TGTGCCAGCAGCGTAGTTAGCCGCCGCCGGGACTACCTCTACGAGCAGTACTTC. Translating it yields CASSVVSRRRDYLYEQYF.

This clonotype was detected ten times or more. The chain employs TRBV6-1 and TRBJ2-2, with a weak D call TRBD2 (6 bases). Germline CDR1 reads MNHNS; CDR2 reads SASEGT. V was clipped by 6 bases and J by 0 bases, with 11 bases between them. This CDR3 is built from 15 residues. CDR3 in DNA: TGTGCCAGCAGCAGGAGGGGAGCGAACACCGGGGAGCTGTTTTTT. This codes for CASSRRGANTGELFF.

This clonotype was counted at least ten times. This is likely a read error, given that the CDR3 carries no conserved phenylalanine or tryptophan at its end. No DNA is shown, since the ends of the CDR3 on it are uncertain; the CDR3 is the one TCRdb lists. The genes are TRBV7-7 and TRBJ2-3; the table names TRBD1, a call not compared with the DNA. The CDR3 is made up of 14 amino acids, end residues included. CDR1 and CDR2 from the germline V gene are SSHAT and FNYEAQ (reference sequence). CDR3 sequence: CASSLALKSHGAWV.

This clonotype was observed at least ten times. The J gene is TRBJ1-6, the V gene TRBV7-2, with 7 bases fitting TRBD1. V trimming: 1 base; J trimming: 2 bases; junction bases outside the gene matches: 5. The germline gives CDR1 SGHTA, CDR2 FQGNSA. This CDR3 has 17 residues. The CDR3 protein is CASSLEGGQPYNSPLHF. CDR3 sequence (DNA): TGTGCCAGCAGCTTAGAGGGGGGACAGCCCTATAATTCACCCCTCCACTTT. The entire variable domain, with the rest obtained from reference TRBV7-2 and TRBJ1-6, is as follows: GAGVSQSPSNKVTEKGKDVELRCDPISGHTALYWYRQSLGQGLEFLIYFQGNSAPDKSGLPSDRFSAERTGGSVSTLTIQRTQQEDSAVYLCASSLEGGQPYNSPLHFGNGTRLTVT.

This clonotype was observed many times. The V call is TRBV7-9, the J call TRBJ2-3, with D possibly matching TRBD2 (6 bases). This CDR3 region has 17 residues. Trimming took 6 bases from V and 2 from J, leaving 21 bases between them. The V gene's germline CDR1 is SEHNR and CDR2 FQNEAQ (reference sequence). The CDR3 here is CASRPWVVQGLTDTQYF. The CDR3 DNA is TGTGCCAGCAGACCATGGGTAGTCCAGGGACTCACAGATACGCAGTATTTT.

The J gene is TRBJ1-3, the V gene TRBV7-9; 7 bases line up with TRBD1. Germline V gives CDR1 SEHNR, CDR2 FQNEAQ (reference sequence). V gave up 7 bases and J gave up 4 bases; unmatched junction bases: 7. This CDR3 comprises 14 residues. The CDR3 nucleotides read TGTGCCAGCATGCCAGGGGGGCCAGGAAACACCATATATTTT. Its protein product is CASMPGGPGNTIYF.

This clonotype appeared many times. This chain links TRBV4-2 with TRBJ2-5; no clear D. V lost 3 bases, J lost 3 bases, and 17 bases lay in between. CDR1 LGHNA and CDR2 YNFKEQ come from the germline V gene. The CDR3 spans 16 residues. The CDR3 sequence is CASSQIGLNSKETQYF. In DNA, the CDR3 is TGTGCCAGCAGCCAGATTGGGCTCAACAGCAAAGAGACCCAGTACTTC.

In this sample, this clonotype turned up many times. This chain uses TRBV5-6 with TRBJ2-7; TRBD1 agrees at 9 bases. This CDR3 contains 15 residues. The germline gives CDR1 SGHDT, CDR2 YYEEEE. Losses at the gene ends were 3 bases for V and 5 bases for J; bases not matched to a gene: 9. As DNA, the CDR3 is TGTGCCAGCAGCTCATGGGACAGGGATCGCGACGAGCAGTACTTC. Protein product: CASSSWDRDRDEQYF.

This clonotype was seen repeatedly, ten times or more. This chain uses TRBV12-3 or TRBV12-4 with TRBJ2-3; either TRBD1 or TRBD2 may supply D (5 bases each). The CDR3 covers 15 residues. Between the trimmed V and J ends, which lost 8 bases and 0 bases, there was a span of 15 bases. The CDR3 reads CASGGERLSTDTQYF. DNA for the CDR3: TGTGCCAGCGGGGGTGAACGTCTTAGCACAGATACGCAGTATTTT.

This clonotype was recorded a few times. The CDR3 spells CASSLQRITADTQYF. CDR3 DNA: TGTGCCAGCAGCCTACAAAGGATTACGGCAGATACGCAGTATTTT. The gene calls are TRBV7-2 and TRBJ2-3; no clear D gene. Germline V gene sequence: CDR1 SGHTA, CDR2 FQGNSA. CDR3 length equals 15 residues. Between the trimmed V and J ends, which lost 5 bases and 4 bases, there was a span of 16 bases.

In this sample, this clonotype turned up many times. The gene calls are TRBV7-2 and TRBJ1-1; TRBD1 matches 7 bases. The V gene's germline CDR1 is SGHTA and CDR2 FQGNSA. The CDR3 has 16 amino acids. Trimming took 1 base from V and 3 from J; bases not matched to a gene: 8. The CDR3, as DNA: TGTGCCAGCAGCTTAGGAGGGGCAGGGGGGGACACTGAAGCTTTCTTT. Its translation: CASSLGGAGGDTEAFF.

A word on this clonotype: A junction end diverges from the germline sequence, so it may reflect a read error. The chain couples TRBV3-1 to TRBJ1-4, with a weak D call TRBD1 (6 bases). This CDR3 contains 16 residues. Per the germline V gene, CDR1 is LGHDT and CDR2 is YNNKEL (reference sequence). Here the CDR3 reads CASSRGGPGAREKPFF. CDR3 nucleotides: TGTGCCAGCAGCCGGGGAGGTCCAGGGGCCCGTGAAAAACCGTTTTTT.

This clonotype was recorded many times. The chain joins TRBV6-5 to TRBJ1-1; 7 bases map to TRBD1. This CDR3 is 15 amino acids long. Germline CDR1 is MNHEY and CDR2 is SVGAGI. The trim removed 6 bases at V and 1 base at J, leaving 8 bases unmatched. Here the CDR3 DNA reads TGTGCCAGCAGCATTTCAAACAGGGGGAACACTGAAGCTTTCTTT. As protein: CASSISNRGNTEAFF.